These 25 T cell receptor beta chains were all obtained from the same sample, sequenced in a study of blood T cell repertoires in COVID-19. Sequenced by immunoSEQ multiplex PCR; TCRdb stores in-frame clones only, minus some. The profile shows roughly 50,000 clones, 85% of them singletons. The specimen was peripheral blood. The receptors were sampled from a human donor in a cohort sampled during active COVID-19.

The CDR3 nucleotides are TGTGCCAGCAGCCAAGATGAAGGGGGCCACGAGCAGTACTTC. This encodes CASSQDEGGHEQYF. The chain combines TRBV3-1 (or the pseudogene TRBV3-2) with TRBJ2-7, with 7 bases fitting TRBD1. Looked up from germline, CDR1 is LGHDT and CDR2 is YNNKEL (reference sequence). The V and J ends lost 0 bases and 5 bases, in that order; junction bases with no gene match: 4. This CDR3 comprises 14 residues.

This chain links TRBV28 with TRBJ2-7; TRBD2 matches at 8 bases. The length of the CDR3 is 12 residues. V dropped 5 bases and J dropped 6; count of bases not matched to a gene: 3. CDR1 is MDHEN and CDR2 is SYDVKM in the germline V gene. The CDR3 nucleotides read TGTGCCAGCAGTCCTCGGGAGGGCGAGCAGTACTTC. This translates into CASSPREGEQYF.

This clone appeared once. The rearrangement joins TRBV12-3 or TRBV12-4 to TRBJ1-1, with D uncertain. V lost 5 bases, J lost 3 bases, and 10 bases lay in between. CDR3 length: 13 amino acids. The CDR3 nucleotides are TGTGCCAGCAGTGGACTTTACCACACTGAAGCTTTCTTT. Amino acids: CASSGLYHTEAFF.

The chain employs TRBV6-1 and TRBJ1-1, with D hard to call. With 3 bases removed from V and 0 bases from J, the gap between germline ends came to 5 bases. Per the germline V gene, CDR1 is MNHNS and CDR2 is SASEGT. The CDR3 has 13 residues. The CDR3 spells CASSDGVNTEAFF. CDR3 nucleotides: TGTGCCAGCAGTGACGGGGTGAACACTGAAGCTTTCTTT.

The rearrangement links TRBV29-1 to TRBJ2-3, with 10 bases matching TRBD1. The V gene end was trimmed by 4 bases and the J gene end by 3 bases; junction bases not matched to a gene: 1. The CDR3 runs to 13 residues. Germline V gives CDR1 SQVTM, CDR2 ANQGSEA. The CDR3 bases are TGCAGCGTTGGGGACAGGGGTACAGATACGCAGTATTTT. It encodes CSVGDRGTDTQYF.

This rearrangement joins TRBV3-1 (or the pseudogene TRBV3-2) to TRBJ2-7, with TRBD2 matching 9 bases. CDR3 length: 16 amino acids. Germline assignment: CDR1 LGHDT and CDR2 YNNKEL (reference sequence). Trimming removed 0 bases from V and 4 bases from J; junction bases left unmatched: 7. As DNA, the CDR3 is TGTGCCAGCAGCCAAGATACCCTAGCGGGGTCTTACGAGCAGTACTTC. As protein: CASSQDTLAGSYEQYF.

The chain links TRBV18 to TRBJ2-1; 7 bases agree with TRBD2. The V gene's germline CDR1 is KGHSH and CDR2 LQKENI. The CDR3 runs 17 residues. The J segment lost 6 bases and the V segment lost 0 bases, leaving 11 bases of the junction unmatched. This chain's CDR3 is CASSPPLWGGDINEQFF. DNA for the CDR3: TGTGCCAGCTCACCACCGCTGTGGGGGGGAGATATCAATGAGCAGTTCTTC.

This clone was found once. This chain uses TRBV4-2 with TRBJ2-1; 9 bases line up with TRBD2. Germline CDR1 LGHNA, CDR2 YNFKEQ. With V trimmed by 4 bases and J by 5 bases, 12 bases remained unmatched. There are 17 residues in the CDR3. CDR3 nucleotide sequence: TGTGCCAGCAGCCGAGACGTAGCGGGAGCTAGGGACAATGAGCAGTTCTTC. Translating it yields CASSRDVAGARDNEQFF.

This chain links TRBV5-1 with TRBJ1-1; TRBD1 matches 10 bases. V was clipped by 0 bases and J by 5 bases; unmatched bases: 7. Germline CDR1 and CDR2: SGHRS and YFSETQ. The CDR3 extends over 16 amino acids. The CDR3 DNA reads TGCGCCAGCAGCTTGGGTGACAGGGGGCCGGTTACTGAAGCTTTCTTT. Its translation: CASSLGDRGPVTEAFF.

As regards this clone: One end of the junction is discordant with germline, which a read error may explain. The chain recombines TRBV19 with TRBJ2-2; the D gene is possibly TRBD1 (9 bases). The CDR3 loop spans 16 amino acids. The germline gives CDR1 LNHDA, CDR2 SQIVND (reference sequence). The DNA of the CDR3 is TGTGCCAGCGGGGGGGACAGGGAGGGATTACCCGGGAAGCTGTTTTTT. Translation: CASGGDREGLPGKLFF.

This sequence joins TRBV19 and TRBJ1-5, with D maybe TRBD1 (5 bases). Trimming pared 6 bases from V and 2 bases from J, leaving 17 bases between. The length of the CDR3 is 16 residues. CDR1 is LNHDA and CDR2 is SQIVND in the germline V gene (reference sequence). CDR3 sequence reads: CASRQGGGGGNQPQHF. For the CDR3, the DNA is TGTGCCAGTAGACAAGGTGGGGGGGGAGGCAATCAGCCCCAGCATTTT.

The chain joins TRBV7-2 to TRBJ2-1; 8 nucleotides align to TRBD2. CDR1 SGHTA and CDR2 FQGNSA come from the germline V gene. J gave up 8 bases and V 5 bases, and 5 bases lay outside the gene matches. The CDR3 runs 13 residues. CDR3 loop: CASSSQAGDEQFF. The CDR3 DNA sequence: TGTGCCAGCAGCAGCCAAGCGGGAGATGAGCAGTTCTTC.

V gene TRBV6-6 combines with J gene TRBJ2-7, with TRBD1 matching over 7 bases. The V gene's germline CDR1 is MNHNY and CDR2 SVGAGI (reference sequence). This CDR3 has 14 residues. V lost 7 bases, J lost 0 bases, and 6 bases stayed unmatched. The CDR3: CASTRQGISYEQYF. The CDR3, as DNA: TGTGCCAGCACTCGACAGGGAATCTCCTACGAGCAGTACTTC.

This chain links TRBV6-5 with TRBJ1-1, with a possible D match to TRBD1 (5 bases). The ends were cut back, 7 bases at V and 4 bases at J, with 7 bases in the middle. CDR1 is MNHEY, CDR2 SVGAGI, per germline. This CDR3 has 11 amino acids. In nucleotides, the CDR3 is TGTGCCAGCACTAGGGGCACTGAAGCTTTCTTT. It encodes CASTRGTEAFF.

The CDR3 here is CASGLGGNSPLHF. The CDR3 region has the DNA TGTGCCAGCGGGTTGGGGGGAAATTCACCCCTCCACTTT. The chain combines TRBV12-3 or TRBV12-4 with TRBJ1-6, with TRBD1 as a possible D gene (5 bases). V was clipped by 8 bases and J by 7 bases, with 12 bases between them. This CDR3 has 13 residues.

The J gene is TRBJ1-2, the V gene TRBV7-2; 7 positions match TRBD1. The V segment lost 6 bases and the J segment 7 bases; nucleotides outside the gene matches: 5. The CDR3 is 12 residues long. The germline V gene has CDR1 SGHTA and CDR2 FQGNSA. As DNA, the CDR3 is TGTGCCAGCAGACAACAGGGGTCTGGCTACACCTTC. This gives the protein CASRQQGSGYTF.

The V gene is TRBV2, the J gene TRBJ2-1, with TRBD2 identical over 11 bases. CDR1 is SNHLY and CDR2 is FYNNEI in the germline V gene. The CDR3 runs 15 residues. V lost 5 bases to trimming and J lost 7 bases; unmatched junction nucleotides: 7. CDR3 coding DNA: TGTGCCAGCAGTCTACTAGCGGGAGTCGGTAATGAGCAGTTCTTC. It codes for CASSLLAGVGNEQFF.

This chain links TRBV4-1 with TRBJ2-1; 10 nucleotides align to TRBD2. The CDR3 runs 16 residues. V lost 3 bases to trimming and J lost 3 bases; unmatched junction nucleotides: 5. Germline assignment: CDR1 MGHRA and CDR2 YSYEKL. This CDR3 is CASSQLAGALYNEQFF. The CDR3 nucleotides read TGCGCCAGCAGCCAGCTAGCGGGAGCCCTCTACAATGAGCAGTTCTTC.

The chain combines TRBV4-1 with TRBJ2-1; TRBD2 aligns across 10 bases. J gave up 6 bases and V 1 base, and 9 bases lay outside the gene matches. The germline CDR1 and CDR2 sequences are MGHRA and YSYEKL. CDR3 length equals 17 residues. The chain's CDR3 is CASSQGLGSGRANEQFF. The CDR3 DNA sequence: TGCGCCAGCAGCCAAGGACTCGGGAGCGGGAGGGCCAATGAGCAGTTCTTC.

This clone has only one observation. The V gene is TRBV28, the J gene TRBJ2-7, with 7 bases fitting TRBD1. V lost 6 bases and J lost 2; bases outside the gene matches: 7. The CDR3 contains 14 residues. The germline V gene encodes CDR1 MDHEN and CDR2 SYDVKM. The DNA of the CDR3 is TGTGCCAGCAGAAGACCGGGACAGACCTACGAGCAGTACTTC. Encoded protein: CASRRPGQTYEQYF. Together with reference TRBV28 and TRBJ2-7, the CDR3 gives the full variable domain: DVKVTQSSRYLVKRTGEKVFLECVQDMDHENMFWYRQDPGLGLRLIYFSYDVKMKEKGDIPEGYSVSREKKERFSLILESASTNQTSMYLCASRRPGQTYEQYFGPGTRLTVT.

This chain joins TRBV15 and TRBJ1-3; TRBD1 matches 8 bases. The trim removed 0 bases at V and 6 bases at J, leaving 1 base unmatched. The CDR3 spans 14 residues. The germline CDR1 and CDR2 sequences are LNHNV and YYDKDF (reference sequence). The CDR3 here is CATSREQGANTIYF. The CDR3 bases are TGTGCCACCAGCAGAGAGCAGGGGGCAAACACCATATATTTT.

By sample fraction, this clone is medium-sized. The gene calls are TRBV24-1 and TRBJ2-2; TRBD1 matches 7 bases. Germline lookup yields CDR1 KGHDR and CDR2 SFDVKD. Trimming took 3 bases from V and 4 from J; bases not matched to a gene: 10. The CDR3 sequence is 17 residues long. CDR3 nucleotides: TGTGCCACCAGTGATCCCGATGGACAGGTACTCACCGGGGAGCTGTTTTTT. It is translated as CATSDPDGQVLTGELFF.

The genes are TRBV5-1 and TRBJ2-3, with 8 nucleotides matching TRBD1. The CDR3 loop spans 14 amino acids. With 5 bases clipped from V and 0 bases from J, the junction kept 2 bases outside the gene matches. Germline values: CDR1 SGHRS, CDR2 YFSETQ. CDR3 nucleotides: TGCGCCAGCAGAAGGACAGGGAGCACAGATACGCAGTATTTT. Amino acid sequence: CASRRTGSTDTQYF. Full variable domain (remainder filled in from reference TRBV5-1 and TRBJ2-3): KAGVTQTPRYLIKTRGQQVTLSCSPISGHRSVSWYQQTPGQGLQFLFEYFSETQRNKGNFPGRFSGRQFSNSRSEMNVSTLELGDSALYLCASRRTGSTDTQYFGPGTRLTVL.

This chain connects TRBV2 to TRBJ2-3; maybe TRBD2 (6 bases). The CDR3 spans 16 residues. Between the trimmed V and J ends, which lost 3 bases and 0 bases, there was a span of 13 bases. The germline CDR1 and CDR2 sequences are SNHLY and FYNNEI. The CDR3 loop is CASSDPQRASTDTQYF. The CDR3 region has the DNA TGTGCCAGCAGTGATCCCCAGCGGGCGAGCACAGATACGCAGTATTTT. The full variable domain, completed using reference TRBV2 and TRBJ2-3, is EPEVTQTPSHQVTQMGQEVILRCVPISNHLYFYWYRQILGQKVEFLVSFYNNEISEKSEIFDDQFSVERPDGSNFTLKIRSTKLEDSAMYFCASSDPQRASTDTQYFGPGTRLTVL.

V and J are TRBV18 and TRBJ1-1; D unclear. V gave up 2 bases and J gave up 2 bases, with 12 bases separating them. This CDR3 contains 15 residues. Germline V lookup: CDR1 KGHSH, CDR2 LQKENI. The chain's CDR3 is CASSPAAHTNTEAFF. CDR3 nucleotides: TGTGCCAGCTCACCAGCGGCACACACAAACACTGAAGCTTTCTTT.